These 14 T cell receptor beta chains originate from one sample sequenced in a study of shared clonotypes between healthy human individuals. Generated by immunoSEQ multiplex PCR, the TCRdb table keeps only in-frame clones and is missing some. Here the sample spans 2 million to 2.5 million clones, approximately 95% being singletons. What was sequenced was naive CD4+ T cells from PBMCs. Subset reported: CD45RA+ positively selected. These receptors were obtained from a man between 18 and 35 years old in good health. Some clones in this sample may be carry-over from other donors' samples.

Notes on this clone: Other DNA sequences in this sample translate to the same CDR3. J is TRBJ2-5 and V is TRBV5-1; D unclear. The CDR3 has 13 amino acids. The germline CDR1 and CDR2 sequences are SGHRS and YFSETQ. Trimming removed 1 base at V and 3 bases at J, with 7 bases between. CDR3 sequence: CASSLSPEETQYF. Here the CDR3 DNA reads TGCGCCAGCAGCTTGTCTCCGGAAGAGACCCAGTACTTC.

V is TRBV5-6 and J is TRBJ1-4; D ambiguous. Germline CDR1 SGHDT, CDR2 YYEEEE. This CDR3 contains 12 residues. Between the trimmed V and J ends, which lost 1 base and 8 bases, there was a span of 6 bases. CDR3 amino acids: CASSLSGEKLFF. The CDR3 nucleotides read TGTGCCAGCAGCTTGAGTGGGGAAAAACTGTTTTTT.

J is TRBJ2-2 and V is TRBV30; D unclear. This CDR3 has 12 amino acids. V lost 1 base and J 6 bases, leaving 6 bases between the germline ends. The germline V gene has CDR1 GTSNPN and CDR2 SVGIG (reference sequence). The CDR3 DNA is TGTGCCTGGAGTGGGGTAGCCGGGGAGCTGTTTTTT. Protein: CAWSGVAGELFF.

V and J are TRBV29-1 and TRBJ1-1, with TRBD1 matching over 12 bases. The CDR3 sequence is 15 residues long. Germline V lookup: CDR1 SQVTM, CDR2 ANQGSEA. V shed 4 bases and J 2 bases; nucleotides not matched to a gene: 5. The CDR3 reads CSVGGTGGSNTEAFF. In DNA, the CDR3 is TGCAGCGTTGGGGGGACAGGGGGCAGCAACACTGAAGCTTTCTTT.

The CDR3 sequence: CASSRDSVNYGYTF. The CDR3 DNA is TGTGCCAGCAGCCGGGACAGCGTTAACTATGGCTACACCTTC. The chain joins TRBV6-5 to TRBJ1-2; TRBD1 matches 7 bases. Germline CDR1 reads MNHEY; CDR2 reads SVGAGI. CDR3 length: 14 amino acids. V lost 6 bases, J lost 1 base, and 5 bases stayed unmatched.

V is TRBV27 and J is TRBJ2-5; D tentatively fits TRBD1 or TRBD2 (5 bases each). The CDR3 totals 13 residues. The germline V gene has CDR1 MNHEY and CDR2 SMNVEV (reference sequence). The V end was cut by 6 bases, the J end by 0 bases, with 8 bases between. DNA for the CDR3: TGTGCCAGCAGACGGGGCAACCAAGAGACCCAGTACTTC. Its translation is CASRRGNQETQYF.

The V and J genes are TRBV28 and TRBJ1-1, with D maybe TRBD1 (5 bases). Per the germline V gene, CDR1 is MDHEN and CDR2 is SYDVKM. CDR3 size: 14 residues. Trimming cost V 6 bases and J 5 bases, with 16 bases left between them. CDR3 DNA sequence: TGTGCCAGCAGCCGACAGCCCGTAGGTACTGAAGCTTTCTTT. This sequence encodes CASSRQPVGTEAFF.

This rearrangement joins TRBV5-1 to TRBJ1-3, with D tentatively TRBD1 (5 bases). This CDR3 spans 14 amino acids. From germline, CDR1 is SGHRS and CDR2 YFSETQ. V dropped 4 bases and J dropped 2 bases, with 10 bases sitting between them. CDR3 sequence (DNA): TGCGCCAGCAGCACCGGGACCGCTGGAAACACCATATATTTT. Protein product: CASSTGTAGNTIYF.

The chain couples TRBV7-3 to TRBJ2-2, with TRBD2 as a possible D gene (6 bases). There are 16 residues in the CDR3. Between the trimmed V and J ends, which lost 4 bases and 8 bases, there was a span of 20 bases. CDR1 SGHTA and CDR2 FQGTGA come from the germline V gene. CDR3 bases: TGTGCCAGCAGCTCGCTACTAGCCCCCCTTTCGGGGGAGCTGTTTTTT. This sequence encodes CASSSLLAPLSGELFF.

This clone was seen a single time. The J gene is TRBJ2-3, the V gene TRBV27, with a possible D match to TRBD1 (7 bases). The V end lost 8 bases, the J end lost 2 bases, and 17 bases lay between the germline ends. This CDR3 has 15 residues. From germline, CDR1 is MNHEY and CDR2 SMNVEV (reference sequence). The CDR3 spells CASPTRQGLTDTQYF. The DNA for the CDR3 is TGTGCCAGCCCGACCCGACAGGGACTCACAGATACGCAGTATTTT.

The V and J genes are TRBV7-3 and TRBJ2-2; tentative D call: TRBD1 (6 bases). Germline loops: CDR1 SGHTA, CDR2 FQGTGA. CDR3 length equals 16 residues. V was pared by 5 bases and J by 1 base, with 14 bases between. Here the CDR3 DNA reads TGTGCCAGCAGCCTACAGGGCACCCAGAACACCGGGGAGCTGTTTTTT. This translates into CASSLQGTQNTGELFF.

This rearrangement joins TRBV19 to TRBJ2-6, with 7 bases fitting TRBD1. Per germline, CDR1 LNHDA and CDR2 SQIVND (reference sequence). The CDR3 has 18 residues. Germline trimming cut 7 bases from V and 0 bases from J; bases unmatched to any gene: 12. The CDR3 protein is CASKDGRQGRSGANVLTF. The CDR3, as DNA: TGTGCCAGTAAGGATGGGCGACAGGGACGCTCTGGGGCCAACGTCCTGACTTTC.

J is TRBJ2-7 and V is TRBV28, with 8 bases matching TRBD2. The junction had 9 bases not matched to a gene; V was cut back by 5 bases and J by 6 bases. This CDR3 region has 14 residues. Germline CDR1 reads MDHEN; CDR2 reads SYDVKM. The CDR3 bases are TGTGCCAGCAGTGGGCCTCGGGGGGGATTCGAGCAGTACTTC. It translates to CASSGPRGGFEQYF.

With regard to this clone: The sample carries other DNA sequences with the same CDR3. CDR3 residues: CASSLGSTEAFF. In nucleotides, the CDR3 is TGTGCCAGCAGCTTGGGGAGCACTGAAGCTTTCTTT. The chain joins TRBV5-4 to TRBJ1-1; D remains unclear. Deletions cut 0 bases from V and 4 bases from J, with 4 bases between. The CDR3 runs to 12 residues. CDR1 and CDR2 from the germline V gene are SGHNT and YYREEE (reference sequence). Supplemented by reference TRBV5-4 and TRBJ1-1, the full variable domain reads ETGVTQSPTHLIKTRGQQVTLRCSSQSGHNTVSWYQQALGQGPQFIFQYYREEENGRGNFPPRFSGLQFPNYSSELNVNALELDDSALYLCASSLGSTEAFFGQGTRLTVV.